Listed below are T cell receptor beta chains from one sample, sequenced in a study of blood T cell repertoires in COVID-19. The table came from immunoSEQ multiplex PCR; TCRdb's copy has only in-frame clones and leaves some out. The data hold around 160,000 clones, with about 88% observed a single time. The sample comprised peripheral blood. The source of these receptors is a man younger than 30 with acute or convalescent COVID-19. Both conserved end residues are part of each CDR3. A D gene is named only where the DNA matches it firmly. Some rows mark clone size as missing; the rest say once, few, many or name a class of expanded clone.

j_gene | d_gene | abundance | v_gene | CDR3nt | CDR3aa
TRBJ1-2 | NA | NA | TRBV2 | TGTGCCAGGGGGGCAGACAGCGTCTATGGCTACACCTTC | CARGADSVYGYTF
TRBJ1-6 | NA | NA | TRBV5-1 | TGCGCCAGCAGCATACAGGAGGTGGGGAGGGGGGGGGCACCCCTCCACTTT | CASSIQEVGRGGAPLHF
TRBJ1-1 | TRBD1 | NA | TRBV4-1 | TGCGCCAGCAGCCAAGCGACAGGGATTAGTGGGGAAGCTTTCTTT | CASSQATGISGEAFF
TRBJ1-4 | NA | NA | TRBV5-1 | TGCGCCAGCAGCCTAAGACCAACAGGTGGAGCTAATGAAAAACTGTTTTTT | CASSLRPTGGANEKLFF
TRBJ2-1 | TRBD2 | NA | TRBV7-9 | TGTGCCAGCAGCGTGGGAGGGTATGACAATGAGCAGTTCTTC | CASSVGGYDNEQFF
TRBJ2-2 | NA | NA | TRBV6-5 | TGTGCCAGCAGTTACTCCTTTGTCGGGGAGCTGTTTTTT | CASSYSFVGELFF
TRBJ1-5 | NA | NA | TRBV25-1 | TGTGCCAGCAGTCCGCAGACAGAAACCTATAGCAATCAGCCCCAGCATTTT | CASSPQTETYSNQPQHF
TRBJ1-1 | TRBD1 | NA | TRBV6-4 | TGTGCCAGCAGAAACCCGGGACAGGACACTGAAGCTTTCTTT | CASRNPGQDTEAFF
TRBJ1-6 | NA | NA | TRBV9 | TGTGCCAGCAGCGCGACCGTGCTAGGATCACCCCTCCACTTT | CASSATVLGSPLHF
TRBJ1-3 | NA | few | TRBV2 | TGTGCCAGCAGCTCGGCGGGGATGCGGGGAAACACCATATATTTT | CASSSAGMRGNTIYF
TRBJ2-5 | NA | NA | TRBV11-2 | TGTGCCAGCAGCTTTAGGGGGCCGGGGGCTGGCGAGACCCAGTACTTC | CASSFRGPGAGETQYF
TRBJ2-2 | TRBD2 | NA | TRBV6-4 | TGTGCCAGCAGTGAAATAGCGGGGGGCCCCGGGGAGCTGTTTTTT | CASSEIAGGPGELFF
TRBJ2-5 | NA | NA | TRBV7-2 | TGTGCCAGCAGCTCATTGGGGGGACGTGAGACCCAGTACTTC | CASSSLGGRETQYF
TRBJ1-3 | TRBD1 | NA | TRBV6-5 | TGTGCCAGCAGTTACGACGGACAGGCGAGGGGCACCATATATTTT | CASSYDGQARGTIYF
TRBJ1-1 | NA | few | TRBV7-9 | TGTGCCAGCAGCTCCGCTACCAGGGGCGACACTGAAGCTTTCTTT | CASSSATRGDTEAFF
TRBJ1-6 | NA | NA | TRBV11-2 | TGTGCCAGCAGATCCTCGGACAGTCTAAATTCACCCCTCCACTTT | CASRSSDSLNSPLHF
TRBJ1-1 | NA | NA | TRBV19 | TGTGCCAGTAGTCCCACAGAGAACACTGAAGCTTTCTTT | CASSPTENTEAFF
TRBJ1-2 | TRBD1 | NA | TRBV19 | TGTGCCAGTAGTCCTCCGGGACAGGTTTCTAACTATGGCTACACCTTC | CASSPPGQVSNYGYTF
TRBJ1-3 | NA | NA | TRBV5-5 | TGTGCCAGCAGTTCCGTTCCAGGGGCTGGAAACACCATATATTTT | CASSSVPGAGNTIYF
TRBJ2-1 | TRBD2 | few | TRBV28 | TGTGCCAGCAGTTCGTGGGAGGGCAATGAGCAGTTCTTC | CASSSWEGNEQFF
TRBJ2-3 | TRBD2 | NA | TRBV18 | TGTGCCAGCTCGCATAGGGGACTAGCAACAGATACGCAGTATTTT | CASSHRGLATDTQYF
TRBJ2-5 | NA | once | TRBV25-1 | TGTGCCAGCAGTGAATCGCCTAGCAACGCAGAGACCCAGTACTTC | CASSESPSNAETQYF
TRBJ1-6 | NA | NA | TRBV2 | TGTGCCAGCAGGGGCCCTGGGGGGTATAATTCACCCCTCCACTTT | CASRGPGGYNSPLHF
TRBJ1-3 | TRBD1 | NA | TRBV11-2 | TGTGCCAGCAGCTCAGTCGGACAGGGGTACTCTGGAAACACCATATATTTT | CASSSVGQGYSGNTIYF
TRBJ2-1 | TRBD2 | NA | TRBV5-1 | TGCGCCAGCAGCCCTCTAGCGGGGGGAAACAATGAGCAGTTCTTC | CASSPLAGGNNEQFF
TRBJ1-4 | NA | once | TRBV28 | TGTGCCAGCAGCCCACCCGCGAGCATTGAAAAACTGTTTTTT | CASSPPASIEKLFF
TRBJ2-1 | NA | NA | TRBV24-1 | TGTGCCACCAGTGATTTGATTAGCGCAAACAATGAGCAGTTCTTC | CATSDLISANNEQFF
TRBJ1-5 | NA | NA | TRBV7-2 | TGTGCCAGCAGCTCAAGAGCAGGGGTCAATCAGCCCCAGCATTTT | CASSSRAGVNQPQHF
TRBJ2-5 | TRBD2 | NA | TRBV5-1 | TGCGCCAGCAGCTTTTCCAGCGGGGGGAGAGAGACCCAGTACTTC | CASSFSSGGRETQYF
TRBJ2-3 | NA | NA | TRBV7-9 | TGTGCCAGCAGCTTAGAAACTTCGACTAGCACAGATACGCAGTATTTT | CASSLETSTSTDTQYF
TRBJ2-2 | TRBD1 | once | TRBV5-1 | TGCGCCAGCAGCCTAGAGACAGGGGAGCCCGGGGAGCTGTTTTTT | CASSLETGEPGELFF
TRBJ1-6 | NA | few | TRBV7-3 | TGTGCCAGCAGCTTGACAGGCCTAACCAATTCACCCCTCCACTTT | CASSLTGLTNSPLHF
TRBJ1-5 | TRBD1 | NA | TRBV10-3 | TGTGCCATCAGTGAGTCCCAGACAGGGGGGGGAGATCAGCCCCAGCATTTT | CAISESQTGGGDQPQHF
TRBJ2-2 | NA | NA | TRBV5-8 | TGTGCCAGCAGCTCCTCAGGGGACGGGGAGCTGTTTTTT | CASSSSGDGELFF
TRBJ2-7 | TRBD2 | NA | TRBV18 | TGTGCCAGCTCACCCCCCGGTGTAGCGGGGGCCTACGAGCAGTACTTC | CASSPPGVAGAYEQYF
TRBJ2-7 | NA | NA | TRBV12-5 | TGTGCTAGTGGCCCCCGGGAAAAGTACGAGCAGTACTTC | CASGPREKYEQYF
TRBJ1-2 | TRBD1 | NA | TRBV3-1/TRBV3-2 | TGTGCCAGCAGCCCTACTATCGACAGGGGTGAGGACTATGGCTACACCTTC | CASSPTIDRGEDYGYTF
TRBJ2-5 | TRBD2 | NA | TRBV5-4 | TGTGCCAGCAGCTTGGATGGACTAGCGGGGGGGTTGGAGACCCAGTACTTC | CASSLDGLAGGLETQYF
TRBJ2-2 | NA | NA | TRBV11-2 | TGTGCCAGCAGCCCCCCGCTAGGGAGGACCGGGGAGCTGTTTTTT | CASSPPLGRTGELFF
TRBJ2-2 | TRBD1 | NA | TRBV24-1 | TGTGCCACCAGTGTTGGGACAGTCAACACCGGGGAGCTGTTTTTT | CATSVGTVNTGELFF
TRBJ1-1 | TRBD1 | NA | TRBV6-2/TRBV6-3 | TGTGCCAGCAGTTACTCAGGCGGGACAGGGACGAGAGCTGAAGCTTTCTTT | CASSYSGGTGTRAEAFF